This entry lists 25 T cell receptor beta chains sequenced from one sample in a study of beta chain features in type 1 diabetes. General study points: Across all four CD4+ subsets, people with type 1 diabetes showed modestly shorter TCRB CDR3s.

These receptors have no identified antigens. Expressed TCRB transcripts were sequenced after all isolated RNA was converted to cDNA. Clones were sequenced by immunoSEQ multiplex PCR, and TCRdb holds only the in-frame ones, with some missing. The sample has 500,000 to 850,000 clones; around an eighth are singletons. What was sequenced was naive CD4+ T cells from blood. The receptor set was obtained from a man between 18 and 35 years old with type 1 diabetes.

The chain is built from TRBV29-1 and TRBJ2-5; D is possibly TRBD1 (8 bases). In germline, CDR1 is SQVTM, CDR2 ANQGSEA. The V gene lost 7 bases and the J gene lost 4 bases, with 13 bases spanning the gap. This CDR3 has 12 amino acids. The CDR3 loop is CSEQGGPETQYF. The CDR3 DNA reads TGCAGCGAACAGGGGGGGCCAGAGACCCAGTACTTC.

The chain carries TRBV29-1 and TRBJ1-1; possibly TRBD1 for D (5 bases). V was trimmed by 6 bases and J by 0 bases, leaving 11 bases between them. CDR3 length equals 13 residues. From germline, CDR1 is SQVTM and CDR2 ANQGSEA. The CDR3 protein is CSVMRQLNTEAFF. CDR3 in DNA: TGCAGCGTCATGCGACAGCTGAACACTGAAGCTTTCTTT.

The chain has TRBV6-6 and TRBJ1-2; no reliable D call. CDR1 is MNHNY and CDR2 is SVGAGI in the germline V gene (reference sequence). This CDR3 is built from 13 residues. Between the trimmed V and J ends, which lost 6 bases and 2 bases, there was a span of 10 bases. CDR3 DNA: TGTGCCAGCAGCCGGACCTTGAACTATGGCTACACCTTC. As protein: CASSRTLNYGYTF.

Only a few counts were recorded for this clone. The chain combines TRBV30 with TRBJ1-5, with 8 bases fitting TRBD1. Germline lookup yields CDR1 GTSNPN and CDR2 SVGIG (reference sequence). The CDR3 consists of 15 residues. V lost 4 bases to trimming and J lost 5 bases; unmatched junction nucleotides: 10. In DNA form, the CDR3 reads TGTGCCTGGATCCCGGACAGGGTTATCTATCAGCCCCAGCATTTT. Translated, it gives CAWIPDRVIYQPQHF.

Of note for this clone: One junction end disagrees with the germline gene, perhaps due to a read error. V gene TRBV7-9 combines with J gene TRBJ1-4; 8 positions match TRBD1. The length of the CDR3 is 11 residues. CDR1 and CDR2 (germline): SEHNR, FQNEAQ (reference sequence). The CDR3 here is CASSQGTGLTF. The DNA for the CDR3 is TGTGCCAGCAGCCAGGGGACAGGTCTAACCTTT. Full variable domain (rest looked up from reference TRBV7-9 and TRBJ1-4): DTGVSQNPRHKITKRGQNVTFRCDPISEHNRLYWYRQTLGQGPEFLTYFQNEAQLEKSRLLSDRFSAERPKGSFSTLEIQRTEQGDSAMYLCASSQGTGLTFGSGTQLSVL.

This clone was detected a few times. This chain uses TRBV30 with TRBJ1-5, with 10 bases fitting TRBD1. J gave up 6 bases and V 2 bases, and 10 bases lay outside the gene matches. The CDR3 has 16 amino acids. Germline V gives CDR1 GTSNPN, CDR2 SVGIG (reference sequence). CDR3 bases: TGTGCCTGGAGTCTTCGGGGGACAGGGGTGGCTCAGCCCCAGCATTTT. This sequence encodes CAWSLRGTGVAQPQHF.

As to this clone: The sample carries other DNA sequences with the same CDR3. The gene calls are TRBV5-1 and TRBJ2-1; D is uncertain. Trimming shortened V by 5 bases and J by 9 bases, and 9 bases separated the two germline ends. This CDR3 is 11 amino acids long. Germline V gene sequence: CDR1 SGHRS, CDR2 YFSETQ. CDR3 bases: TGCGCCAGCAGTTTAGCTGGTGAGCAGTTCTTC. This encodes CASSLAGEQFF.

This clone was picked up a small number of times. The chain carries TRBV18 and TRBJ1-1; D gene ambiguous. Germline CDR1 reads KGHSH; CDR2 reads LQKENI. Trimming took 2 bases from V and 3 from J, leaving 16 bases between them. The CDR3 is made up of 16 amino acids. The CDR3 loop is CASSPSRGLAYTEAFF. The DNA for the CDR3 is TGTGCCAGCTCACCAAGTCGCGGGCTGGCGTACACTGAAGCTTTCTTT.

This clone was detected a few times. The chain uses TRBV30 and TRBJ2-2; D is tentatively TRBD1 or TRBD2 (5 bases each). The length of the CDR3 is 15 residues. The ends were cut back, 4 bases at V and 0 bases at J, with 12 bases in the middle. CDR1 is GTSNPN and CDR2 is SVGIG in the germline V gene (reference sequence). The CDR3 bases are TGTGCCTGGACGATCGGGGCAACGAACACCGGGGAGCTGTTTTTT. Its translation: CAWTIGATNTGELFF.

This clone was seen more than once but under ten times. J is TRBJ1-5 and V is TRBV28; D unclear. The V end lost 6 bases, the J end lost 3 bases, and 18 bases lay between the germline ends. The CDR3 covers 16 residues. From germline, CDR1 is MDHEN and CDR2 SYDVKM. This chain's CDR3 is CASSSVRWESNQPQHF. In nucleotides, the CDR3 is TGTGCCAGCAGCTCAGTAAGGTGGGAATCCAATCAGCCCCAGCATTTT.

The CDR3 DNA is TGTGCCAGCAGCTTATCAACTATGGGGAGTGGCTACACCTTC. Encoded protein: CASSLSTMGSGYTF. This rearrangement joins TRBV7-9 to TRBJ1-2, with D uncertain. Germline V gene sequence: CDR1 SEHNR, CDR2 FQNEAQ (reference sequence). The CDR3 is 14 amino acids. The germline V and J ends were trimmed by 2 bases and 7 bases, with 14 bases remaining between them.

This clone has just a few counts. The V and J genes are TRBV10-3 and TRBJ2-3, with 9 bases matching TRBD2. Germline CDR1 and CDR2: ENHRY and SYGVKD. The CDR3 length is 15 residues. Trimming cost V 5 bases and J 3 bases; bases outside gene matches: 6. The CDR3 here is CAISRNSGRTDTQYF. The CDR3, as DNA: TGTGCCATCAGTCGAAATAGCGGGAGAACAGATACGCAGTATTTT.

This clone was seen only a few times. The CDR3: CASSSVGPGGLGVTGYTF. DNA for the CDR3: TGTGCCAGCAGCTCAGTCGGTCCAGGGGGCCTAGGTGTAACTGGCTACACCTTC. This chain connects TRBV7-9 to TRBJ1-2; TRBD1 agrees at 8 bases. The CDR3 is 18 amino acids. V dropped 4 bases and J dropped 7; count of bases not matched to a gene: 20. Germline values: CDR1 SEHNR, CDR2 FQNEAQ (reference sequence). Complete variable domain (other parts from reference TRBV7-9 and TRBJ1-2): DTGVSQNPRHKITKRGQNVTFRCDPISEHNRLYWYRQTLGQGPEFLTYFQNEAQLEKSRLLSDRFSAERPKGSFSTLEIQRTEQGDSAMYLCASSSVGPGGLGVTGYTFGSGTRLTVV.

A few counts support this clone. This sequence joins TRBV30 and TRBJ1-5, with a weak D call TRBD1 (5 bases). Trimming shortened V by 0 bases and J by 9 bases, and 15 bases separated the two germline ends. Germline CDR1 is GTSNPN and CDR2 is SVGIG (reference sequence). This CDR3 is built from 14 residues. The CDR3: CAWSVTSGSLPQHF. Here the CDR3 DNA reads TGTGCCTGGAGTGTAACGTCAGGGTCTCTGCCCCAGCATTTT.

This clone turned up a few times. The rearrangement joins TRBV30 to TRBJ1-1; no reliable D call. The germline gives CDR1 GTSNPN, CDR2 SVGIG (reference sequence). The ends were cut back, 1 base at V and 4 bases at J, with 10 bases in the middle. The CDR3 has 13 residues. The CDR3, as DNA: TGTGCCTGGAGTGCCGACATGGGCACTGAAGCTTTCTTT. This encodes CAWSADMGTEAFF.

This chain uses TRBV7-6 with TRBJ2-7, with TRBD1 matching over 8 bases. The length of the CDR3 is 16 residues. J was trimmed by 0 bases and V by 4 bases; bases with no gene match: 8. Germline CDR1 and CDR2: SGHVS and FNYEAQ. The CDR3 here is CASSSTAGTGSYEQYF. In DNA form, the CDR3 reads TGTGCCAGCAGCTCGACTGCCGGGACAGGCTCCTACGAGCAGTACTTC.

This clone turned up a few times. The chain carries TRBV18 and TRBJ2-5; D possibly corresponds to TRBD2 (7 bases). CDR3 length equals 13 residues. Germline V CDR1 and CDR2: KGHSH, LQKENI. The germline V and J ends were trimmed by 4 bases and 4 bases, with 10 bases remaining between them. In DNA form, the CDR3 reads TGTGCCAGCTCACACAGGGAGGGAGAGACCCAGTACTTC. It translates to CASSHREGETQYF.

The chain joins TRBV7-9 to TRBJ1-6; tentatively, D is TRBD1 (5 bases). Germline V gene data show CDR1 as SEHNR and CDR2 as FQNEAQ (reference sequence). The CDR3 sequence is 16 residues long. Trimming pared 8 bases from V and 0 bases from J, leaving 14 bases between. CDR3 in DNA: TGTGCCAGCGGCCCCAGGGTCAGCTCCTATAATTCACCCCTCCACTTT. Encoded protein: CASGPRVSSYNSPLHF.

This clone was observed a handful of times. V gene TRBV7-2 combines with J gene TRBJ1-6, with TRBD1 matching over 12 bases. V lost 1 base, J lost 10 bases, and 5 bases stayed unmatched. Germline loops: CDR1 SGHTA, CDR2 FQGNSA. The CDR3 has 16 residues. The CDR3 loop reads CASSLGGTGGGSPLHF. The DNA for the CDR3 is TGTGCCAGCAGCTTAGGTGGGACAGGGGGCGGCTCACCCCTCCACTTT.

This clone came up a few times. V gene TRBV27 combines with J gene TRBJ2-7; 9 nucleotides agree with TRBD1. CDR3 length: 13 residues. J lost 4 bases, V lost 6 bases, and 4 bases had no gene match. Germline values: CDR1 MNHEY, CDR2 SMNVEV (reference sequence). CDR3 nucleotides: TGTGCCAGCAGGGGGACAGGGAAGTACGAGCAGTACTTC. This gives the protein CASRGTGKYEQYF.

The sample holds a few counts of this clone. The chain joins TRBV5-1 to TRBJ2-5, with TRBD1 as a possible D gene (7 bases). Trimming pared 7 bases from V and 4 bases from J, leaving 14 bases between. Germline V gives CDR1 SGHRS, CDR2 YFSETQ. CDR3 size: 13 residues. CDR3 amino acids: CASYRQGGETQYF. CDR3 nucleotides: TGCGCCAGCTACCGTCAGGGGGGAGAGACCCAGTACTTC.

This sequence joins TRBV28 and TRBJ2-3, with 7 bases lining up with TRBD1. With 5 bases clipped from V and 0 bases from J, the junction kept 5 bases outside the gene matches. This CDR3 region has 15 residues. Germline assignment: CDR1 MDHEN and CDR2 SYDVKM. CDR3 protein: CASSTGTASTDTQYF. The CDR3 bases are TGTGCCAGCAGTACCGGGACAGCAAGCACAGATACGCAGTATTTT.

There are a few counts of this clone. The identical CDR3 is also encoded by other nucleotide sequences in the sample. The CDR3 protein is CASSDPRQGNYGYTF. In DNA form, the CDR3 reads TGTGCCAGCAGTGACCCTCGACAGGGTAACTATGGCTACACCTTC. J is TRBJ1-2 and V is TRBV25-1, with TRBD1 matching over 7 bases. CDR1 and CDR2 from the germline V gene are MGHDK and SYGVNS. CDR3 length: 15 residues. V shed 3 bases and J 1 base; nucleotides not matched to a gene: 5.

There are a few counts of this clone. This chain joins TRBV15 and TRBJ2-2; weak D call: TRBD1 (6 bases). Trimming pared 3 bases from V and 4 bases from J, leaving 21 bases between. Germline CDR1 and CDR2: LNHNV and YYDKDF (reference sequence). CDR3 length equals 18 residues. For the CDR3, the DNA is TGTGCCACCAGCAGCCGATACAACAGGGCGCGGGCCACCGGGGAGCTGTTTTTT. Its protein product is CATSSRYNRARATGELFF.

Regarding this clone: In the same sample, other DNA sequences code for this CDR3. This rearrangement joins TRBV30 to TRBJ1-5, with no clear D. Germline V CDR1 and CDR2: GTSNPN, SVGIG (reference sequence). CDR3 length: 14 residues. The V end lost 2 bases, the J end lost 0 bases, and 8 bases lay between the germline ends. For the CDR3, the DNA is TGTGCCTGGAGTAGCCAGCATAGCAATCAGCCCCAGCATTTT. Protein product: CAWSSQHSNQPQHF.